Sequencing of this T cell receptor (beta chain) was carried out in a study of metastatic and nonmetastatic thyroid tumors. About the research overall: Across blood and tumor or nodule tissue, repertoires from malignant and benign thyroid patients were compared with one another.

Thyroid surgery was preceded by no treatment in any patient. In its sample, this clone was seen many times. Its antigen is unidentified. Through MiXCR, TCRdb re-clonotyped the PCR reads. The profile covers 30,000 to 35,000 clones, with around 20% appearing a single time and under 9.5% taken by the ten largest. Germline CDR1 reads LNHDA; CDR2 reads SQIVND (reference sequence). V dropped 8 bases and J dropped 5 bases, with 15 bases sitting between them. This CDR3 contains 13 residues. Broader study findings: It was reportedly found that TCR beta diversity was significantly higher in malignant thyroid tumors than in benign nodules, a difference seen in both blood and tumor samples.

Sequenced material: blood. The chain links TRBV19 to TRBJ1-2; D is unclear. The receptor's source is a female donor with papillary thyroid cancer or a benign thyroid nodule (not recorded which). Some clones in this sample may be carry-over from other donors' samples. CDR3 protein: CASQREPRYGYTF. As DNA, the CDR3 is TGTGCCAGTCAACGGGAGCCTCGGTATGGCTACACCTTC.